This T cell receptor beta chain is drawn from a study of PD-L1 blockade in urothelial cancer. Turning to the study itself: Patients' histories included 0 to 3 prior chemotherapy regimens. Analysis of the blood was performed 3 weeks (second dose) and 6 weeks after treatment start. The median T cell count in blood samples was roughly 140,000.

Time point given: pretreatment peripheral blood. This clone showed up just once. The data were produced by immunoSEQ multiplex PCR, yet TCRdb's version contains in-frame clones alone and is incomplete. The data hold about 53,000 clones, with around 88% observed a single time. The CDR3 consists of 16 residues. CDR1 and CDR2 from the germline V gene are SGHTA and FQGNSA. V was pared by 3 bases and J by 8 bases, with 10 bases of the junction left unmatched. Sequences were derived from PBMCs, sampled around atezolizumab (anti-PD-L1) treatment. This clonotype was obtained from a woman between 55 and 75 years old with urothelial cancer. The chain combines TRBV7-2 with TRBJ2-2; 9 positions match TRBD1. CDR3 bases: TGTGCCAGCAGCTTGAGGACAGGGGTAGTATCGGGGGAGCTGTTTTTT. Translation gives CASSLRTGVVSGELFF.